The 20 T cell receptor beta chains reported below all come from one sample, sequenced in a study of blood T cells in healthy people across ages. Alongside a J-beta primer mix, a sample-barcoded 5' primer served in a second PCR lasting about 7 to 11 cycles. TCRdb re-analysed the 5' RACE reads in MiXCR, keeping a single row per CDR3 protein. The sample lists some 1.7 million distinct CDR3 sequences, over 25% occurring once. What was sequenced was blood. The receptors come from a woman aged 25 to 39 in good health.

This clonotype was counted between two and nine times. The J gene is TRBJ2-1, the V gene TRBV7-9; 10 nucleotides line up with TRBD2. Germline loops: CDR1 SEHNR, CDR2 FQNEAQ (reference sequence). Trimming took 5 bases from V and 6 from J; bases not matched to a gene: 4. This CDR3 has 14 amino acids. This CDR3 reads CASSQRGGSNEQFF. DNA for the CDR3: TGTGCCAGCAGCCAGCGGGGGGGGAGCAATGAGCAGTTCTTC.

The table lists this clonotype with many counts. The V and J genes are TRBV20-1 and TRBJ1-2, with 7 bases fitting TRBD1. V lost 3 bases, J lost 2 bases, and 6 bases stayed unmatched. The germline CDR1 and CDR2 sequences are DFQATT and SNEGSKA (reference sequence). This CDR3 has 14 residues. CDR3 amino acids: CSASPTGRNYGYTF. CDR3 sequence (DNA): TGCAGTGCTAGCCCGACAGGGCGAAACTATGGCTACACCTTC.

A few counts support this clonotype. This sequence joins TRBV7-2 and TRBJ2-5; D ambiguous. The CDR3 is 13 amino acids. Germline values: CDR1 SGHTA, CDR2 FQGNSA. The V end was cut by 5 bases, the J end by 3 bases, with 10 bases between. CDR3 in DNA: TGTGCCAGCAGCACCGCCTTCAAAGAGACCCAGTACTTC. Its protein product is CASSTAFKETQYF.

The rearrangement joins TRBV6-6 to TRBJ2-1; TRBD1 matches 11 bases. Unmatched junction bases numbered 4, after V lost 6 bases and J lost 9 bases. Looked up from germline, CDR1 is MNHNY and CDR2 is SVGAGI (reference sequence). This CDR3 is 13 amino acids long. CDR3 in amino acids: CASSGQGASEQFF. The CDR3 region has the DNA TGTGCCAGCAGCGGACAGGGGGCTAGTGAGCAGTTCTTC.

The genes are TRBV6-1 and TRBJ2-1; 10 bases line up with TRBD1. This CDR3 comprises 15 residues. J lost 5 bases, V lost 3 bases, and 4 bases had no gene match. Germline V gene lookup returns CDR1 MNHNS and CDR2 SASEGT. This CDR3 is CASSDPGQGHNEQFF. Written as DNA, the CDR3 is TGTGCCAGCAGTGACCCGGGACAGGGGCACAATGAGCAGTTCTTC.

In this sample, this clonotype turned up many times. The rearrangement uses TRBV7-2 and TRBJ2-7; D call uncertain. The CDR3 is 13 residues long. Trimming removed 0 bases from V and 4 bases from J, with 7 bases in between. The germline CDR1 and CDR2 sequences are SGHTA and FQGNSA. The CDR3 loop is CASSLALLYEQYF. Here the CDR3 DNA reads TGTGCCAGCAGCTTAGCACTGTTATACGAGCAGTACTTC.

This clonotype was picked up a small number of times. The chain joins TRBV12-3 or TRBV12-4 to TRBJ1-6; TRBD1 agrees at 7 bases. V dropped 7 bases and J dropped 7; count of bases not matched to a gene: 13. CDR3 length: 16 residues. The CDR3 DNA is TGTGCCAGCAAAAATCCACGCCGGGACAGAAATTCACCCCTCCACTTT. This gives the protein CASKNPRRDRNSPLHF.

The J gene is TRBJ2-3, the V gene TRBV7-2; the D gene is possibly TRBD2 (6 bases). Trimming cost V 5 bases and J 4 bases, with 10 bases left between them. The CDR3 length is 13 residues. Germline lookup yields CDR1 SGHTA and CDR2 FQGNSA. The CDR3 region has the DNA TGTACCAGCAGCGTCGGGGAGGCAGATACGCAGTATTTT. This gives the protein CTSSVGEADTQYF.

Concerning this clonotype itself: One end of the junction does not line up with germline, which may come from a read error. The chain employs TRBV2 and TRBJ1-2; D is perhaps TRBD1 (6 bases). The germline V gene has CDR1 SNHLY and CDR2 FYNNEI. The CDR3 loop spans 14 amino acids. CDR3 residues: CASSEGGLDYGHTF. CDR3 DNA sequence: TGTGCCAGCAGTGAAGGGGGGCTCGACTATGGCCACACCTTC.

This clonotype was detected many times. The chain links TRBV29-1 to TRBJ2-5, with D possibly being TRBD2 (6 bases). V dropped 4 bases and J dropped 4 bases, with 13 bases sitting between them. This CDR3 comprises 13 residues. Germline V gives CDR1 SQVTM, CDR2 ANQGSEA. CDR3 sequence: CSVVRGLLETQYF. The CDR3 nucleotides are TGCAGCGTTGTGCGGGGCCTTCTAGAGACCCAGTACTTC.

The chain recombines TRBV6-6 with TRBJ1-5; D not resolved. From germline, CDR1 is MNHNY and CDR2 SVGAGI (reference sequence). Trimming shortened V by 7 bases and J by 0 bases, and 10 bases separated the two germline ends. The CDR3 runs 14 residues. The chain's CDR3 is CASTGVDSNQPQHF. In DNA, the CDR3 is TGTGCCAGCACCGGAGTCGATAGCAATCAGCCCCAGCATTTT.

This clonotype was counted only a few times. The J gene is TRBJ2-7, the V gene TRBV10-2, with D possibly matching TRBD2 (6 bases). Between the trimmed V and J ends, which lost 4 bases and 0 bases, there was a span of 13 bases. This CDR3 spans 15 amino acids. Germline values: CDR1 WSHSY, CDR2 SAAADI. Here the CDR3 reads CASSGMAGSSYEQYF. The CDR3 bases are TGCGCCAGCAGTGGTATGGCGGGGAGCTCCTACGAGCAGTACTTC.

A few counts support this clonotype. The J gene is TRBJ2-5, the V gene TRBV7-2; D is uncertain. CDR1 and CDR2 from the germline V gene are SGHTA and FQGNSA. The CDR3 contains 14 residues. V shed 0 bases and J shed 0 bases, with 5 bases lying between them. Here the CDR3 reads CASSLARYQETQYF. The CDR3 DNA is TGTGCCAGCAGCTTAGCGCGATACCAAGAGACCCAGTACTTC.

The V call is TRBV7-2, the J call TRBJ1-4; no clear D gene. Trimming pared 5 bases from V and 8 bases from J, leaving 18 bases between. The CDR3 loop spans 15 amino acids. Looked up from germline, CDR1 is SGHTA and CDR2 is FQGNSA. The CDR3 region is CASSSNGPPGEKLFF. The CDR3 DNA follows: TGTGCCAGCAGCAGTAACGGGCCTCCGGGGGAAAAACTGTTTTTT.

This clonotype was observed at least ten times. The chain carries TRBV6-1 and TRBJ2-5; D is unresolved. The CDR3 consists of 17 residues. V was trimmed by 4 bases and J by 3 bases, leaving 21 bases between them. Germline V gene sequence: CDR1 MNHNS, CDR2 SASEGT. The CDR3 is CASSVGISWALEETQYF. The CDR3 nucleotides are TGTGCCAGCAGTGTAGGAATCTCATGGGCCTTGGAAGAGACCCAGTACTTC.

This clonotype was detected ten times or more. The CDR3: CSAGHAEQFF. The CDR3, as DNA: TGCAGTGCTGGGCACGCGGAGCAGTTCTTC. The J gene is TRBJ2-1, the V gene TRBV20-1; D uncertain. The CDR3 length is 10 residues. The V and J ends lost 5 bases and 10 bases respectively, with 9 bases between them. Germline V gene sequence: CDR1 DFQATT, CDR2 SNEGSKA (reference sequence).

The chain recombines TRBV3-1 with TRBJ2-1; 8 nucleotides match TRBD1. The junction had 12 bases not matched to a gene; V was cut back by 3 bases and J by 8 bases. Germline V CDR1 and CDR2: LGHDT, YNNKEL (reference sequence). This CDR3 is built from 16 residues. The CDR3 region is CASSHLRQGAVDEQFF. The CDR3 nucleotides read TGTGCCAGCAGCCACCTGAGGCAGGGGGCGGTGGATGAGCAGTTCTTC.

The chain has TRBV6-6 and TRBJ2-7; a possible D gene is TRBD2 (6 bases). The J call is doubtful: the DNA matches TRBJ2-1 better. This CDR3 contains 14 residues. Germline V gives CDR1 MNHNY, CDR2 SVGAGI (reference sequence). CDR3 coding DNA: TGTGCCAGCAGTTACGGGGGGAGCTCCTACGAGCAGTTCTTC. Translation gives CASSYGGSSYEQFF.

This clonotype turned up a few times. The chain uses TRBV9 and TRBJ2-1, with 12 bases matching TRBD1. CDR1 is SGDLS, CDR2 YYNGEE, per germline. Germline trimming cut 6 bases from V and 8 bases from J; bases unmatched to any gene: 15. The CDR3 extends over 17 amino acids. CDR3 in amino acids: CASNTHGGTGGKDEQFF. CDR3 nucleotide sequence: TGTGCCAGCAACACTCACGGGGGGACAGGGGGCAAAGATGAGCAGTTCTTC. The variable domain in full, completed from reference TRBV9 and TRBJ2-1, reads DSGVTQTPKHLITATGQRVTLRCSPRSGDLSVYWYQQSLDQGLQFLIQYYNGEERAKGNILERFSAQQFPDLHSELNLSSLELGDSALYFCASNTHGGTGGKDEQFFGPGTRLTVL.

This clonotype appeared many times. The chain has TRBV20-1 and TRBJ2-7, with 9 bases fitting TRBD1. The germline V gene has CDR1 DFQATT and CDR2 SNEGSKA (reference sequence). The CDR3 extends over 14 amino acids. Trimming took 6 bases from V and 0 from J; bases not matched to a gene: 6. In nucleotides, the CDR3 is TGCAGTGCAACGGGACAGGGAACCTCCTACGAGCAGTACTTC. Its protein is CSATGQGTSYEQYF.